The next 27 T cell receptor beta chains were all read from a single sample in a study of blood T cell repertoires in COVID-19. Assay used: immunoSEQ multiplex PCR; TCRdb lists only in-frame clones, some missing. The sample records about 45,000 clones, roughly 80% being singletons. The specimen was peripheral blood. Receptors originate from a man aged 50-59 years with active COVID-19.

This clone showed up just once. The CDR3 reads CASSFLAGGTDTQYF. CDR3 DNA sequence: TGCGCCAGCAGCTTTCTAGCGGGAGGGACAGATACGCAGTATTTT. The chain combines TRBV5-1 with TRBJ2-3, with 12 bases that match TRBD2. With V trimmed by 2 bases and J by 3 bases, 1 base remained unmatched. Germline loops: CDR1 SGHRS, CDR2 YFSETQ. CDR3 length: 15 residues.

The CDR3 is CASQSGGGYGYTF. The CDR3 DNA is TGTGCCAGCCAAAGTGGGGGCGGCTATGGCTACACCTTC. This chain connects TRBV25-1 to TRBJ1-2, with a tentative D call TRBD1 (6 bases). The germline V gene has CDR1 MGHDK and CDR2 SYGVNS. Trimming removed 8 bases at V and 4 bases at J, with 14 bases between. CDR3 length equals 13 residues.

The J gene is TRBJ1-5, the V gene TRBV19; D is undetermined. The V gene's germline CDR1 is LNHDA and CDR2 SQIVND (reference sequence). V was shortened by 3 bases and J by 4 bases, with 7 bases between the two germline ends. This CDR3 has 13 residues. The CDR3 coding sequence is TGTGCCAGTAGTATTTCGGTGAATCAGCCCCAGCATTTT. This gives the protein CASSISVNQPQHF.

This chain links TRBV5-1 with TRBJ2-4; a weak D match, TRBD1 (5 bases). The CDR3 is 13 amino acids. Per the germline V gene, CDR1 is SGHRS and CDR2 is YFSETQ. Trimming removed 5 bases at V and 7 bases at J, with 13 bases between. The CDR3 DNA is TGCGCCAGCAGGGTTGAAGGGGCGAACATTCAGTACTTC. This gives the protein CASRVEGANIQYF.

The chain couples TRBV6-5 to TRBJ2-4, with a tentative D call TRBD2 (5 bases). Germline CDR1 and CDR2: MNHEY and SVGAGI. The CDR3 runs 15 residues. V shed 10 bases and J shed 0 bases, with 16 bases lying between them. The CDR3 protein is CATGPGTLAKNIQYF. In DNA, the CDR3 is TGTGCCACCGGTCCGGGAACCTTAGCCAAAAACATTCAGTACTTC.

This clone has a handful of counts. CDR3 residues: CASSDGTSRRTDTQYF. CDR3 bases: TGTGCCAGCAGCGACGGGACTAGCAGACGCACAGATACGCAGTATTTT. This chain connects TRBV2 to TRBJ2-3, with TRBD2 matching over 9 bases. This CDR3 has 16 residues. The trim removed 6 bases at V and 1 base at J, leaving 8 bases unmatched. The germline V gene encodes CDR1 SNHLY and CDR2 FYNNEI.

The chain links TRBV7-6 to TRBJ1-5, with 8 bases aligning to TRBD1. Looked up from germline, CDR1 is SGHVS and CDR2 is FNYEAQ. V shed 5 bases and J 3 bases; nucleotides not matched to a gene: 6. The CDR3 sequence is 15 residues long. This CDR3 is CASSKDRAPNQPQHF. The CDR3 region has the DNA TGTGCCAGCAGCAAGGACAGGGCCCCCAATCAGCCCCAGCATTTT.

This chain links TRBV2 with TRBJ2-1, with 8 bases identical to TRBD2. Germline CDR1 is SNHLY and CDR2 is FYNNEI. The CDR3 loop spans 12 amino acids. Unmatched junction bases numbered 3, after V lost 7 bases and J lost 7 bases. The CDR3 loop reads CASIERGNEQFF. The DNA for the CDR3 is TGTGCCAGCATAGAGCGGGGGAATGAGCAGTTCTTC.

The chain employs TRBV5-6 and TRBJ2-2; 11 positions match TRBD1. The CDR3 has 15 residues. The germline V gene has CDR1 SGHDT and CDR2 YYEEEE. The trim removed 2 bases at V and 4 bases at J, leaving 1 base unmatched. The CDR3 nucleotides are TGTGCCAGCAGCTTTGGGACAGGGGGCACCGGGGAGCTGTTTTTT. This gives the protein CASSFGTGGTGELFF.

The V call is TRBV29-1, the J call TRBJ1-1, with 7 bases identical to TRBD1. CDR1 and CDR2 from the germline V gene are SQVTM and ANQGSEA. This CDR3 region has 14 residues. Trimming at V came to 6 bases and at J to 11 bases, leaving 18 bases not matched to a gene. CDR3 residues: CSVGLDRLSQGAFF. For the CDR3, the DNA is TGCAGCGTGGGCCTGGACAGGTTGAGCCAAGGGGCTTTCTTT.

This chain joins TRBV6-5 and TRBJ1-2; possibly TRBD1 for D (6 bases). Deletions cut 3 bases from V and 7 bases from J, with 15 bases between. Germline V gene data show CDR1 as MNHEY and CDR2 as SVGAGI. This CDR3 contains 14 residues. CDR3 protein: CASSYAGGAGGYTF. The DNA of the CDR3 is TGTGCCAGCAGTTATGCGGGGGGCGCGGGTGGCTACACCTTC.

This clone counts as medium-sized. The chain employs TRBV28 and TRBJ1-1, with D unresolved. The CDR3 covers 14 residues. The ends were cut back, 6 bases at V and 1 base at J, with 12 bases in the middle. Per germline, CDR1 MDHEN and CDR2 SYDVKM. The DNA for the CDR3 is TGTGCCAGCAGGGCCCCAAGATGGAACACTGAAGCTTTCTTT. Its translation: CASRAPRWNTEAFF.

The chain employs TRBV5-6 and TRBJ1-6, with 8 positions matching TRBD1. This CDR3 is 15 amino acids long. V gave up 0 bases and J gave up 7 bases; unmatched junction bases: 3. CDR1 is SGHDT, CDR2 YYEEEE, per germline. The DNA of the CDR3 is TGTGCCAGCAGCTTGGCCGGGACAGGCAATTCACCCCTCCACTTT. Translating it yields CASSLAGTGNSPLHF.

The chain employs TRBV4-3 and TRBJ1-5, with 7 bases that match TRBD1. Germline CDR1 and CDR2: LGHNA and YSLEER. J gave up 7 bases and V 4 bases, and 7 bases lay outside the gene matches. The CDR3 is 14 residues long. The chain's CDR3 is CASSPGGYLQPQHF. The CDR3 bases are TGCGCCAGCAGCCCAGGGGGGTACTTGCAGCCCCAGCATTTT.

This chain links TRBV6-2 or TRBV6-3 with TRBJ2-3; 8 nucleotides match TRBD2. V shed 2 bases, J shed 3 bases, and the junction held 10 bases outside the gene matches. The CDR3 length is 17 residues. The germline V gene encodes CDR1 MNHEY and CDR2 SVGEGT. The CDR3 DNA sequence: TGTGCCAGCAGTTACCCCGCGGGAGGATTATCAACAGATACGCAGTATTTT. This codes for CASSYPAGGLSTDTQYF.

This chain joins TRBV6-6 and TRBJ2-5; TRBD1 agrees at 7 bases. Germline values: CDR1 MNHNY, CDR2 SVGAGI (reference sequence). V lost 6 bases, J lost 5 bases, and 9 bases stayed unmatched. This CDR3 spans 14 amino acids. Written as DNA, the CDR3 is TGTGCCAGCAGCAGCGCACAGGGGCTGGAGACCCAGTACTTC. Translated, it gives CASSSAQGLETQYF.

The chain uses TRBV2 and TRBJ1-1; the match to TRBD1 covers 12 bases. This CDR3 region has 14 residues. Trimming took 7 bases from V and 11 from J; bases not matched to a gene: 11. Germline-derived CDR1 and CDR2 are SNHLY and FYNNEI. The CDR3 DNA reads TGTGCCAGCATTGAGGGGACAGGGGGCGCGTCGGCTTTCTTT. Translated, it gives CASIEGTGGASAFF.

This chain links TRBV5-4 with TRBJ1-2; D gene unclear. The CDR3 consists of 14 residues. V shed 0 bases and J shed 4 bases, with 10 bases lying between them. Germline V gene lookup returns CDR1 SGHNT and CDR2 YYREEE (reference sequence). The CDR3 region has the DNA TGTGCCAGCAGCTTGGCCGGGTGGTCCTATGGCTACACCTTC. Its protein is CASSLAGWSYGYTF. Combining the CDR3 with reference TRBV5-4 and TRBJ1-2 gives the whole variable domain ETGVTQSPTHLIKTRGQQVTLRCSSQSGHNTVSWYQQALGQGPQFIFQYYREEENGRGNFPPRFSGLQFPNYSSELNVNALELDDSALYLCASSLAGWSYGYTFGSGTRLTVV.

The V gene is TRBV11-3, the J gene TRBJ2-7; D call uncertain. Looked up from germline, CDR1 is SGHNT and CDR2 is YENEEA. V was trimmed by 3 bases and J by 6 bases, leaving 9 bases between them. The CDR3 runs to 12 residues. The CDR3 coding sequence is TGTGCCAGCAGCTTTAACCTCGGCGAGCAGTACTTC. Its protein is CASSFNLGEQYF. Using reference TRBV11-3 and TRBJ2-7 for the parts outside the CDR3, the full variable domain is EAGVVQSPRYKIIEKKQPVAFWCNPISGHNTLYWYLQNLGQGPELLIRYENEEAVDDSQLPKDRFSAERLKGVDSTLKIQPAELGDSAVYLCASSFNLGEQYFGPGTRLTVT.

The chain combines TRBV27 with TRBJ1-2, with TRBD1 identical over 7 bases. Germline lookup yields CDR1 MNHEY and CDR2 SMNVEV (reference sequence). V lost 0 bases, J lost 4 bases, and 2 bases stayed unmatched. The length of the CDR3 is 14 residues. The CDR3 nucleotides are TGTGCCAGCAGTTTATCGGGACAGCTCTATGGCTACACCTTC. This sequence encodes CASSLSGQLYGYTF.

The chain is built from TRBV7-9 and TRBJ2-2; D possibly corresponds to TRBD2 (5 bases). V was shortened by 5 bases and J by 4 bases, with 17 bases between the two germline ends. The CDR3 consists of 16 residues. Looked up from germline, CDR1 is SEHNR and CDR2 is FQNEAQ (reference sequence). CDR3 nucleotides: TGTGCCAGCAGCCCCCGTTCTAGCTCCACCACCGGGGAGCTGTTTTTT. The encoded protein is CASSPRSSSTTGELFF.

CDR3 region: CASSLLAERTDTQYF. CDR3 DNA sequence: TGTGCCAGCAGCTTACTAGCGGAACGCACAGATACGCAGTATTTT. V is TRBV7-3 and J is TRBJ2-3, with 7 bases identical to TRBD2. The CDR3 sequence is 15 residues long. Germline values: CDR1 SGHTA, CDR2 FQGTGA. With V trimmed by 2 bases and J by 1 base, 3 bases remained unmatched.

The CDR3 region is CASTDNRVGDTQYF. The CDR3 coding sequence is TGTGCCAGCACCGACAACAGGGTCGGGGATACGCAGTATTTT. This chain links TRBV11-1 with TRBJ2-3, with a possible D match to TRBD1 (6 bases). The CDR3 runs to 14 residues. The ends were cut back, 7 bases at V and 6 bases at J, with 17 bases in the middle. Germline V gives CDR1 SGHAT, CDR2 FQDESV (reference sequence). Drawing the rest from reference TRBV11-1 and TRBJ2-3, the complete variable domain is EAEVAQSPRYKITEKSQAVAFWCDPISGHATLYWYRQILGQGPELLVQFQDESVVDDSQLPKDRFSAERLKGVDSTLKIQPAELGDSAMYLCASTDNRVGDTQYFGPGTRLTVL.

CDR3 region: CASQRYYEQYF. CDR3 nucleotides: TGTGCGTCGCAGCGATACTACGAGCAGTACTTC. The V and J genes are TRBV12-3 or TRBV12-4 and TRBJ2-7; D unclear. This CDR3 contains 11 residues.

The chain is built from TRBV24-1 and TRBJ2-2, with 8 bases fitting TRBD1. The CDR3 extends over 16 amino acids. Germline CDR1 KGHDR, CDR2 SFDVKD. The ends lost 7 bases at V and 1 base at J; junction bases unmatched: 7. In nucleotides, the CDR3 is TGTGCCACCAGAGAGACCGGGACAGGGAACACCGGGGAGCTGTTTTTT. It codes for CATRETGTGNTGELFF.

The CDR3 DNA is TGTGCCAGCAGTCCGACCGGGTCTGGCAACGAGCAGTACTTC. Its protein is CASSPTGSGNEQYF. The chain couples TRBV6-5 to TRBJ2-7; D remains unclear. This CDR3 has 14 residues. Looked up from germline, CDR1 is MNHEY and CDR2 is SVGAGI. V was clipped by 5 bases and J by 5 bases, with 16 bases between them.

The chain links TRBV28 to TRBJ1-6, with 7 nucleotides matching TRBD1. This CDR3 spans 16 amino acids. CDR1 is MDHEN and CDR2 is SYDVKM in the germline V gene. The junction had 9 bases not matched to a gene; V was cut back by 5 bases and J by 5 bases. The CDR3 region has the DNA TGTGCCAGCAGTCCCACCCGGGACAGAAATAATTCACCCCTCCACTTT. It translates to CASSPTRDRNNSPLHF. Full variable domain (missing parts from reference TRBV28 and TRBJ1-6): DVKVTQSSRYLVKRTGEKVFLECVQDMDHENMFWYRQDPGLGLRLIYFSYDVKMKEKGDIPEGYSVSREKKERFSLILESASTNQTSMYLCASSPTRDRNNSPLHFGNGTRLTVT.